The 10 T cell receptor beta chains below come from one sample, sequenced in a study of blood T cell repertoires in COVID-19. Clones were sequenced by immunoSEQ multiplex PCR, and TCRdb holds only the in-frame ones, with some missing. Among about 36,000 clones listed, roughly 80% were seen once. The sequencing input was peripheral blood. These receptors all come from a man aged 60 to 69 with COVID-19, enrolled during active disease.

This clone ranks as medium-sized. The V and J genes are TRBV5-1 and TRBJ1-5, with D possibly matching TRBD1 (6 bases). Germline CDR1 is SGHRS and CDR2 is YFSETQ. CDR3 size: 14 residues. V shed 4 bases and J shed 3 bases, with 11 bases lying between them. The CDR3 region has the DNA TGCGCCAGCAGCCAGGACAGCCTCAATCAGCCCCAGCATTTT. Its protein is CASSQDSLNQPQHF.

The chain uses TRBV12-3 or TRBV12-4 and TRBJ1-1; D is possibly TRBD1 (5 bases). V was trimmed by 5 bases and J by 4 bases, leaving 11 bases between them. This CDR3 has 13 residues. CDR3 sequence: CASSRSGGTEAFF. CDR3 sequence (DNA): TGTGCCAGCAGTCGAAGCGGGGGCACTGAAGCTTTCTTT.

This chain links TRBV3-1 (or the pseudogene TRBV3-2) with TRBJ1-3; D possibly corresponds to TRBD1 (6 bases). Per the germline V gene, CDR1 is LGHDT and CDR2 is YNNKEL (reference sequence). The V gene lost 4 bases and the J gene lost 0 bases, with 16 bases spanning the gap. The CDR3 totals 17 residues. CDR3 sequence reads: CASSLSAGTPSGNTIYF. CDR3 sequence (DNA): TGTGCCAGCAGCCTCAGTGCCGGGACACCCTCTGGAAACACCATATATTTT.

The chain is built from TRBV11-2 and TRBJ2-5, with 11 bases lining up with TRBD2. With V trimmed by 0 bases and J by 7 bases, 4 bases remained unmatched. Germline V gene sequence: CDR1 SGHAT, CDR2 FQNNGV. This CDR3 spans 15 amino acids. CDR3 nucleotides: TGTGCCAGCAGCTTAGATAGCGGGAGGGGGGTGACCCAGTACTTC. Its protein product is CASSLDSGRGVTQYF.

This chain connects TRBV7-9 to TRBJ1-1; D is unresolved. This CDR3 has 12 residues. Germline CDR1 reads SEHNR; CDR2 reads FQNEAQ (reference sequence). V lost 5 bases and J 8 bases, leaving 12 bases between the germline ends. DNA of the CDR3: TGTGCCAGCAGCGCAAGCGGCAGAGAAGCTTTCTTT. This codes for CASSASGREAFF.

This clone came up once. The chain couples TRBV7-4 to TRBJ2-7; 8 bases line up with TRBD2. The germline CDR1 and CDR2 sequences are SGHVT and SQSDAQ. The CDR3 has 13 amino acids. CDR3 loop: CAFGAGVPYEQYF. The CDR3 coding sequence is TGTGCGTTCGGAGCGGGAGTTCCCTACGAGCAGTACTTC.

This clone was picked up a small number of times. CDR3: CASSRLDSNYGYTF. Written as DNA, the CDR3 is TGTGCCAGCAGCCGCCTGGACAGTAACTATGGCTACACCTTC. This rearrangement joins TRBV7-2 to TRBJ1-2; maybe TRBD1 (6 bases). CDR1 is SGHTA, CDR2 FQGNSA, per germline. Trimming cost V 5 bases and J 1 base, with 11 bases left between them. The CDR3 is 14 amino acids. Using reference TRBV7-2 and TRBJ1-2 for the parts outside the CDR3, the full variable domain is GAGVSQSPSNKVTEKGKDVELRCDPISGHTALYWYRQSLGQGLEFLIYFQGNSAPDKSGLPSDRFSAERTGGSVSTLTIQRTQQEDSAVYLCASSRLDSNYGYTFGSGTRLTVV.

The chain combines TRBV14 with TRBJ2-1, with 11 bases matching TRBD2. The CDR3 extends over 15 amino acids. After removal of 6 bases from V and 10 bases from J, the junction contained 11 bases not matched to a gene. Germline CDR1 SGHDN, CDR2 FVKESK. This CDR3 reads CASRPGTSGTLEQFF. In DNA, the CDR3 is TGTGCCAGCAGGCCCGGGACTAGCGGAACCTTGGAGCAGTTCTTC.

The rearrangement uses TRBV9 and TRBJ1-1; D may be TRBD1 (6 bases). The CDR3 length is 17 residues. Trimming took off 4 bases at V and 0 bases at J, with 19 bases between the two ends. In germline, CDR1 is SGDLS, CDR2 YYNGEE. CDR3 residues: CASSISGEDWMNTEAFF. The DNA of the CDR3 is TGTGCCAGCAGCATCTCAGGGGAAGATTGGATGAACACTGAAGCTTTCTTT.

V gene TRBV5-1 combines with J gene TRBJ1-1; D may be TRBD1 (6 bases). V gave up 0 bases and J gave up 0 bases, with 15 bases separating them. The CDR3 runs 17 residues. CDR1 and CDR2 (germline): SGHRS, YFSETQ. Here the CDR3 reads CASSLAGTPSVNTEAFF. CDR3 coding DNA: TGCGCCAGCAGCTTGGCCGGGACACCCAGCGTGAACACTGAAGCTTTCTTT.